This note documents a single T cell receptor beta chain sequence. This sample is part of a study of T cell changes during pregnancy in multiple sclerosis. The table came from immunoSEQ multiplex PCR; TCRdb's copy has only in-frame clones and leaves some out. The data show tens of thousands of clones, roughly nine tenths seen once. The junction had 7 bases not matched to a gene; V was cut back by 5 bases and J by 3 bases. Germline V gives CDR1 SGHTA, CDR2 FQGNSA. CDR3 length: 15 residues. This specimen was peripheral blood, taken in the first trimester of pregnancy. V and J are TRBV7-2 and TRBJ2-1; 7 bases align to TRBD2. This clonotype was sampled from a female donor in good health, enrolled as a control in a pregnancy study. This CDR3 is CASSNSGKGYNEQFF. CDR3 nucleotides: TGTGCCAGCAGCAACAGCGGGAAAGGCTACAATGAGCAGTTCTTC.